This TCR beta chain was identified during a study of neurological immune-mediated disorders. Study summary: Of around 35 multiple sclerosis patients, about 31 were relapsing-remitting and 3 secondary progressive.

The CDR3 is 16 amino acids. V lost 3 bases and J 8 bases, leaving 19 bases between the germline ends. The germline gives CDR1 MNHEY, CDR2 SVGAGI. The cDNA came from 5'RACE, which used 10-nucleotide random UMIs. TCRdb independently ran MiXCR on the 5' RACE reads; one entry per CDR3 protein. The sample contains about 80,000 distinct CDR3 sequences, approximately 5.8% of which appear only once. The sample holds many counts of this clonotype. Sample time point: longitudinal time-point 2. Unsorted libraries were generated from 2 million PBMCs held at -80 degrees C. This chain uses TRBV6-5 with TRBJ1-4, with D tentatively TRBD1 (5 bases). This sequence originates from an older woman with multiple sclerosis. The specimen was PBMCs. The CDR3 DNA reads TGTGCCAGCAGTTATTCGGAGGGGCCCTCGTCGGAAAAACTGTTTTTT. Translation gives CASSYSEGPSSEKLFF.